The 14 T cell receptor beta chains listed next were all sequenced from one sample in a study of T cells in narcolepsy. Produced via immunoSEQ multiplex PCR; TCRdb's table is partial and in-frame only. Of tens of thousands of clones listed, almost 80% are singletons. The specimen was memory (CD45RA-) CD4+ T cells from blood. These receptors were taken from a human donor in good health.

The CDR3 DNA follows: TGTGCCAGCAGCCAAGACCCCTGGGGGCGACACACTGAAGCTTTCTTT. The encoded protein is CASSQDPWGRHTEAFF. The chain carries TRBV14 and TRBJ1-1; possibly TRBD1 for D (6 bases). The CDR3 consists of 16 residues. V was shortened by 0 bases and J by 3 bases, with 14 bases between the two germline ends. From germline, CDR1 is SGHDN and CDR2 FVKESK. The whole variable domain, filled in from reference TRBV14 and TRBJ1-1, reads EAGVTQFPSHSVIEKGQTVTLRCDPISGHDNLYWYRRVMGKEIKFLLHFVKESKQDESGMPNNRFLAERTGGTYSTLKVQPAELEDSGVYFCASSQDPWGRHTEAFFGQGTRLTVV.

The V call is TRBV15, the J call TRBJ1-3; D unclear. Trimming pared 2 bases from V and 0 bases from J, leaving 11 bases between. The CDR3 runs to 16 residues. Germline V gene lookup returns CDR1 LNHNV and CDR2 YYDKDF (reference sequence). The CDR3 bases are TGTGCCACCAGCAGAACCTATCCGGGCTCTGGAAACACCATATATTTT. Translated, it gives CATSRTYPGSGNTIYF. The full variable domain, its missing parts supplied by reference TRBV15 and TRBJ1-3, is DAMVIQNPRYQVTQFGKPVTLSCSQTLNHNVMYWYQQKSSQAPKLLFHYYDKDFNNEADTPDNFQSRRPNTSFCFLDIRSPGLGDTAMYLCATSRTYPGSGNTIYFGEGSWLTVV.

V usage is TRBV19 and J usage is TRBJ1-2; tentative D call: TRBD1 (6 bases). The CDR3 has 14 residues. The germline V gene has CDR1 LNHDA and CDR2 SQIVND (reference sequence). V lost 0 bases and J 4 bases, leaving 9 bases between the germline ends. This CDR3 is CASSIEQGSYGYTF. The DNA for the CDR3 is TGTGCCAGTAGTATAGAACAGGGTAGCTATGGCTACACCTTC.

This sequence joins TRBV6-5 and TRBJ2-5, with a weak D call TRBD1 (6 bases). V shed 4 bases and J shed 1 base, with 16 bases lying between them. This CDR3 spans 16 amino acids. Germline V gene lookup returns CDR1 MNHEY and CDR2 SVGAGI. CDR3 protein: CASSFTRRTAQETQYF. The CDR3 bases are TGTGCCAGCAGTTTCACCCGCCGGACAGCCCAAGAGACCCAGTACTTC.

This clone was counted only a few times. The rearrangement links TRBV2 to TRBJ1-1, with TRBD1 as a possible D gene (5 bases). Trimming stripped 2 bases from V and 1 base from J, with 8 bases between. Germline CDR1 reads SNHLY; CDR2 reads FYNNEI. CDR3 length: 14 residues. CDR3: CASSERQKNTEAFF. CDR3 sequence (DNA): TGTGCCAGCAGTGAAAGACAGAAGAACACTGAAGCTTTCTTT.

V and J are TRBV25-1 and TRBJ1-2; TRBD1 might be the D (5 bases). Looked up from germline, CDR1 is MGHDK and CDR2 is SYGVNS. The ends were cut back, 2 bases at V and 6 bases at J, with 13 bases in the middle. This CDR3 has 14 residues. CDR3 sequence: CASSETPRADGYTF. The CDR3 coding sequence is TGTGCCAGCAGTGAAACCCCCAGGGCTGATGGCTACACCTTC.

This clone was seen more than once but under ten times. This chain links TRBV6-1 with TRBJ1-2, with no clear D. Between the trimmed V and J ends, which lost 7 bases and 4 bases, there was a span of 7 bases. The CDR3 is made up of 11 amino acids. Germline V gene lookup returns CDR1 MNHNS and CDR2 SASEGT. As DNA, the CDR3 is TGTGCCAGCAAGCTGTCCTATGGCTACACCTTC. It specifies CASKLSYGYTF.

This chain connects TRBV14 to TRBJ2-5; D uncertain. This CDR3 comprises 14 residues. The germline gives CDR1 SGHDN, CDR2 FVKESK. Trimming took off 3 bases at V and 1 base at J, with 9 bases between the two ends. The CDR3 loop is CASSHRHGQETQYF. CDR3 DNA sequence: TGTGCCAGCAGCCACAGACACGGCCAAGAGACCCAGTACTTC.

The chain carries TRBV6-5 and TRBJ1-6; the match to TRBD1 covers 10 bases. J gave up 10 bases and V 7 bases, and 7 bases lay outside the gene matches. The CDR3 has 14 residues. Germline CDR1 reads MNHEY; CDR2 reads SVGAGI. For the CDR3, the DNA is TGTGCCAGCATGGGGGGGACAGGGGTCTCACCCCTCCACTTT. Amino acids: CASMGGTGVSPLHF.

The chain combines TRBV2 with TRBJ2-5; 14 bases line up with TRBD2. CDR3 length: 15 amino acids. V trimming: 6 bases; J trimming: 5 bases; junction bases outside the gene matches: 5. Looked up from germline, CDR1 is SNHLY and CDR2 is FYNNEI. The CDR3, as DNA: TGTGCCAGCAGGGGGACTAGCGGGAGTCGCGAGACCCAGTACTTC. Translated, it gives CASRGTSGSRETQYF.

This clone was seen a few times. The chain couples TRBV6-1 to TRBJ2-1, with D possibly matching TRBD1 (6 bases). Germline values: CDR1 MNHNS, CDR2 SASEGT. With 2 bases removed from V and 1 base from J, the gap between germline ends came to 21 bases. The CDR3 has 19 amino acids. The chain's CDR3 is CASSERLRIKQGSYNEQFF. For the CDR3, the DNA is TGTGCCAGCAGTGAAAGGTTGCGAATAAAACAGGGTTCCTACAATGAGCAGTTCTTC.

CDR3: CASSQTRTAAYGVGNNEQFF. The CDR3 region has the DNA TGTGCCAGCTCCCAAACCCGGACGGCCGCCTACGGAGTGGGAAACAATGAGCAGTTCTTC. The V gene is TRBV18, the J gene TRBJ2-1; unclear D gene. The CDR3 length is 20 residues. V was clipped by 6 bases and J by 5 bases, with 32 bases between them. Germline V gene data show CDR1 as KGHSH and CDR2 as LQKENI.

The V gene is TRBV12-5, the J gene TRBJ1-5; D gene unclear. This CDR3 spans 14 amino acids. Germline-derived CDR1 and CDR2 are LGHNT and FRNRAP. Trimming pared 7 bases from V and 2 bases from J, leaving 12 bases between. For the CDR3, the DNA is TGTGCTAGTGCCCTGGGCCAGGGCAATCAGCCCCAGCATTTT. Residues: CASALGQGNQPQHF.

The genes are TRBV5-6 and TRBJ2-3; TRBD1 matches at 9 bases. The germline CDR1 and CDR2 sequences are SGHDT and YYEEEE. There are 16 residues in the CDR3. With V trimmed by 3 bases and J by 6 bases, 11 bases remained unmatched. CDR3 nucleotides: TGTGCCAGCAGCTCCCCAAAAGGACAGGGGCTTGATACGCAGTATTTT. It is translated as CASSSPKGQGLDTQYF.